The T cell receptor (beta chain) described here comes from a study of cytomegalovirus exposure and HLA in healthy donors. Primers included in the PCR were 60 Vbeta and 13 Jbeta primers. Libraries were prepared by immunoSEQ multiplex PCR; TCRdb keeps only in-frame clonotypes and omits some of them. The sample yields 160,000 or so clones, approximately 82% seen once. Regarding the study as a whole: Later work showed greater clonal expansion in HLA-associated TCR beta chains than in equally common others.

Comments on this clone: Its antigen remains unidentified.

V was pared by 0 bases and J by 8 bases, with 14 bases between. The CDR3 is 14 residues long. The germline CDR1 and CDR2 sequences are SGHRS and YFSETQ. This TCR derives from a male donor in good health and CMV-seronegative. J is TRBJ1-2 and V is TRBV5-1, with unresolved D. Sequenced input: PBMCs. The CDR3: CASSLGQSNSGYTF. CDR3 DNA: TGCGCCAGCAGCTTGGGACAATCCAACAGCGGCTACACCTTC.